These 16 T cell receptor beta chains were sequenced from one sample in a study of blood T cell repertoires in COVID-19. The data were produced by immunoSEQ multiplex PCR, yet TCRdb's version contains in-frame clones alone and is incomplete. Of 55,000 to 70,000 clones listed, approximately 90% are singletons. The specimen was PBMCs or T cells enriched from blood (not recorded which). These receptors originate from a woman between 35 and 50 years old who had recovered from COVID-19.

Here the CDR3 reads CATRTGINTEAFF. In nucleotides, the CDR3 is TGTGCCACCCGCACAGGTATTAACACTGAAGCTTTCTTT. V and J are TRBV10-3 and TRBJ1-1; D may be TRBD1 (5 bases). Trimming pared 10 bases from V and 2 bases from J, leaving 14 bases between. The CDR3 runs to 13 residues. Looked up from germline, CDR1 is ENHRY and CDR2 is SYGVKD.

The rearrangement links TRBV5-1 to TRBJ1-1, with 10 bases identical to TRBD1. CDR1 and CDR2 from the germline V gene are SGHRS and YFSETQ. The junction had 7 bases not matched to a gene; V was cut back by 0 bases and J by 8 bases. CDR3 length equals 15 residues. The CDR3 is CASSLAVGQGVEAFF. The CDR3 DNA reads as TGCGCCAGCAGCTTGGCCGTCGGACAGGGGGTGGAAGCTTTCTTT.

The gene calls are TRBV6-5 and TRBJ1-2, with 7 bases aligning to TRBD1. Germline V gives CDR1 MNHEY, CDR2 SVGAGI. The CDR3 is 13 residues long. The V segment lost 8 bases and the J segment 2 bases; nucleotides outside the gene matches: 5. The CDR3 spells CASGQAMNYGYTF. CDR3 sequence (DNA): TGTGCCAGCGGACAGGCGATGAACTATGGCTACACCTTC.

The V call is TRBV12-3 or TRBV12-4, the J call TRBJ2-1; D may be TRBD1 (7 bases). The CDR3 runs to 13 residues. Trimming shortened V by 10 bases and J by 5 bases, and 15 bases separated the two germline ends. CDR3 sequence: CATVPGGNNEQFF. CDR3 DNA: TGTGCCACCGTCCCAGGGGGGAACAATGAGCAGTTCTTC.

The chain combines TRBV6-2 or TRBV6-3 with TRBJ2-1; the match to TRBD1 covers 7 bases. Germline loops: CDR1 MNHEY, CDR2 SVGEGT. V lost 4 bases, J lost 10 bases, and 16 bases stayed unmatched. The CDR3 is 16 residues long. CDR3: CASSSDPRQGVREQFF. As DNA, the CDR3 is TGTGCCAGCAGTTCCGACCCCAGACAGGGAGTAAGGGAGCAGTTCTTC.

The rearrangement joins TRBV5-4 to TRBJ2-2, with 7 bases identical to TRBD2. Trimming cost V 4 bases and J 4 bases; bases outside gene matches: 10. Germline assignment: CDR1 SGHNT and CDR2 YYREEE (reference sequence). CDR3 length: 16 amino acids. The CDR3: CASSPGSGGSTGELFF. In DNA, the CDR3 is TGTGCCAGCAGCCCCGGGTCGGGGGGAAGCACCGGGGAGCTGTTTTTT.

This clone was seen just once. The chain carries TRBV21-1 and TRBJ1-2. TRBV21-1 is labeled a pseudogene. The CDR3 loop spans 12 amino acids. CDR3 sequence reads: CASRGGGYGYTF. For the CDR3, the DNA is TGTGCCAGCCGGGGGGGAGGCTATGGCTACACCTTC.

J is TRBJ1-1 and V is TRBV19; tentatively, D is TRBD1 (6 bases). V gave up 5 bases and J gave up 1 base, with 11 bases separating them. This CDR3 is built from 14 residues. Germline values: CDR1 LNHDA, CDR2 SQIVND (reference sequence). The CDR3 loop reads CASSAKGGNTEAFF. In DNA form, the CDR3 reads TGTGCCAGTAGTGCAAAAGGGGGGAACACTGAAGCTTTCTTT.

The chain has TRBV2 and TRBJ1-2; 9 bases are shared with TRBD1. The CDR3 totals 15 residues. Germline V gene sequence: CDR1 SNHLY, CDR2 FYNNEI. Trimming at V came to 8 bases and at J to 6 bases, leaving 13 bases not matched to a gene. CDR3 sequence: CASGALPGQGDGYTF. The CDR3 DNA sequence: TGTGCCAGCGGTGCACTCCCGGGACAGGGTGATGGCTACACCTTC.

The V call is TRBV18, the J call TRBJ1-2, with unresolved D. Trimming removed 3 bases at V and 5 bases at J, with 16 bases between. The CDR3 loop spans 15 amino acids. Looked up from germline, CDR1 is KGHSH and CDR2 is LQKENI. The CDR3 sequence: CASSPTNRISYGYTF. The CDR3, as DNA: TGTGCCAGCTCACCGACGAACAGAATCAGTTATGGCTACACCTTC.

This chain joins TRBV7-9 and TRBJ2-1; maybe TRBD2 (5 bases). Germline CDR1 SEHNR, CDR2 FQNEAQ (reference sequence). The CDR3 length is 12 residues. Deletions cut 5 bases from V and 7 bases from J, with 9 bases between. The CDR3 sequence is CASSLRGNEQFF. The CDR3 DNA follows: TGTGCCAGCAGCCTACGGGGAAATGAGCAGTTCTTC.

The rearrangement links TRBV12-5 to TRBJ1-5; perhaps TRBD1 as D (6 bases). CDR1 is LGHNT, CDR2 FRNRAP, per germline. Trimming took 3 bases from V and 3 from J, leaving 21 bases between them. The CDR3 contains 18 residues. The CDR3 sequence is CASGLASLGGRFNQPQHF. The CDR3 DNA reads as TGTGCTAGTGGTTTAGCTTCCCTCGGGGGGCGATTCAATCAGCCCCAGCATTTT.

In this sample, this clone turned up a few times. The CDR3 nucleotides are TGCGCCAGCAGCCAAGGGACAGGGAAAAATCTAGGAAACACCATATATTTT. Translation: CASSQGTGKNLGNTIYF. The chain couples TRBV4-1 to TRBJ1-3; 8 bases match TRBD1. The V gene's germline CDR1 is MGHRA and CDR2 YSYEKL. The CDR3 runs to 17 residues. The J segment lost 4 bases and the V segment lost 1 base, leaving 9 bases of the junction unmatched.

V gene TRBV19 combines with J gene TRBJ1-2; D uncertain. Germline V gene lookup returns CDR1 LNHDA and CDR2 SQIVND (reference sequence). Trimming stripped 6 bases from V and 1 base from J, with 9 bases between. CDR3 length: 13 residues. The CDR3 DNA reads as TGTGCCAGTAGAAGAGGTATTAACTATGGCTACACCTTC. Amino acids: CASRRGINYGYTF.

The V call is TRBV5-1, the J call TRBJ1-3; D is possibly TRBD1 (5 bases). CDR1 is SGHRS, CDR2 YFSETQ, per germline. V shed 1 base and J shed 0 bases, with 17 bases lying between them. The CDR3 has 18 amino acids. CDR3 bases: TGCGCCAGCAGCTTGTGGGGCTTTTCAAGCAGCTCTGGAAACACCATATATTTT. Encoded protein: CASSLWGFSSSSGNTIYF.

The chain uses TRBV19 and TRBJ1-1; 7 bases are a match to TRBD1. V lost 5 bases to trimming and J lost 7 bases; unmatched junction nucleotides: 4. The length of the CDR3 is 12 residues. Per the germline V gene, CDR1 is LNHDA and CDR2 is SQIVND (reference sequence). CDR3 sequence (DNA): TGTGCCAGTAGTCGACAGGGTAGTGAAGCTTTCTTT. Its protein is CASSRQGSEAFF.